The 7 T cell receptor beta chains reported below all come from one sample, sequenced in a study of cytomegalovirus exposure and HLA in healthy donors. The PCR had 60 Vbeta and 13 Jbeta primers. Clones were read by immunoSEQ multiplex PCR, and TCRdb kept only the in-frame ones, dropping some. The table includes 100,000 or so clones, around 77% detected once. Material: PBMCs. The receptors derive from a woman aged 35 to 49 in good health and CMV-seropositive.

This clone is a singleton in its sample. This rearrangement joins TRBV4-1 to TRBJ2-5, with a tentative D call TRBD1 (5 bases). Germline V gives CDR1 MGHRA, CDR2 YSYEKL. The CDR3 length is 16 residues. Trimming removed 1 base at V and 5 bases at J, with 17 bases between. In nucleotides, the CDR3 is TGCGCCAGCAGCCAAGTGTCGGCAGGGTTGTTGGAGACCCAGTACTTC. This codes for CASSQVSAGLLETQYF.

The genes are TRBV21-1 and TRBJ2-7; TRBD1, as called in the table, went unchecked against the DNA. TRBV21-1 is given as a pseudogene. This CDR3 comprises 15 residues. CDR3 residues: CASSKGAGGAYEQYF. The CDR3 DNA sequence: TGTGCCAGCAGCAAAGGGGCAGGGGGCGCGTACGAGCAGTACTTC.

The gene calls are TRBV7-9 and TRBJ2-1; D not resolved. This CDR3 is built from 11 residues. V was trimmed by 4 bases and J by 9 bases, leaving 7 bases between them. Per the germline V gene, CDR1 is SEHNR and CDR2 is FQNEAQ (reference sequence). The CDR3 region has the DNA TGTGCCAGCAGCTCGATAGCTGAGCAGTTCTTC. Translated, it gives CASSSIAEQFF. The variable domain in full, with the rest retrieved from reference TRBV7-9 and TRBJ2-1, is DTGVSQNPRHKITKRGQNVTFRCDPISEHNRLYWYRQTLGQGPEFLTYFQNEAQLEKSRLLSDRFSAERPKGSFSTLEIQRTEQGDSAMYLCASSSIAEQFFGPGTRLTVL.

V is TRBV10-3 and J is TRBJ2-2; D not certain. This CDR3 has 17 residues. Trimming took 2 bases from V and 1 from J, leaving 14 bases between them. Germline CDR1 reads ENHRY; CDR2 reads SYGVKD. CDR3 sequence reads: CAISEGLQDQNTGELFF. The DNA of the CDR3 is TGTGCCATCAGTGAGGGGCTCCAGGATCAGAACACCGGGGAGCTGTTTTTT.

Details on this clone: This CDR3 is also generated by other DNA sequences in the sample. V is TRBV11-3 and J is TRBJ2-5; weak D call: TRBD1 (6 bases). CDR3 size: 15 residues. V dropped 5 bases and J dropped 5 bases, with 18 bases sitting between them. Germline V gives CDR1 SGHNT, CDR2 YENEEA. The CDR3 spells CASSLSRGFGETQYF. The CDR3, as DNA: TGTGCCAGCAGCCTAAGCAGGGGATTCGGGGAGACCCAGTACTTC.

The chain has TRBV15 and TRBJ2-7, with 12 bases that match TRBD2. V lost 8 bases, J lost 0 bases, and 5 bases stayed unmatched. Germline V gene data show CDR1 as LNHNV and CDR2 as YYDKDF (reference sequence). There are 15 residues in the CDR3. The CDR3 DNA reads TGTGCCACCTCTCTAGCGGGAGGGGTCTCCTACGAGCAGTACTTC. It is translated as CATSLAGGVSYEQYF.

The chain couples TRBV5-6 to TRBJ1-3; possible D gene TRBD1, 6 bases. The CDR3 is 15 amino acids. V lost 4 bases and J 2 bases, leaving 13 bases between the germline ends. Looked up from germline, CDR1 is SGHDT and CDR2 is YYEEEE. The CDR3 DNA is TGTGCCAGCAGCGCAATACAGGGAACTGGAAACACCATATATTTT. Its translation is CASSAIQGTGNTIYF.